This TCR beta chain was documented in a study of HIV-infected patients and healthy controls. Study conclusions and caveats: The seeming recovery of the Gini index after therapy in HIV-infected patients vanished in size-matched data. HIV-infected repertoires had significantly higher mean Gini indices than controls, possibly reflecting oligoclonality.

As concerns this clonotype: Antigen specificity is unknown.

Reverse transcription used around 500 ng RNA and constant-region primers for alpha and beta. Alpha and beta chain libraries were made separately by chain-specific third strand synthesis with multiplexing indices. Ligation attached cDNA to a 5' RACE adapter that carried a random hexamer and SP2 site. The library had 12-nucleotide molecular identifiers formed by two random hexamers joined together. TCRdb independently ran MiXCR on the 5' RACE reads; one entry per CDR3 protein. This table has fewer than 6,500 distinct CDR3 sequences, approximately 11% appearing once. All unsorted peripheral T cells were captured because whole blood was used without fractionation. Trimming cost V 5 bases and J 0 bases; bases outside gene matches: 7. Germline V gene sequence: CDR1 LNHDA, CDR2 SQIVND (reference sequence). The CDR3 totals 16 residues.

The genes are TRBV19 and TRBJ1-1, with TRBD1 identical over 9 bases. Material: blood, obtained before antiretroviral therapy. The receptor was derived from an adult with HIV infection. CDR3 protein: CASSFSGTGLNTEAFF. CDR3 bases: TGTGCCAGTAGTTTCTCCGGGACAGGGCTGAACACTGAAGCTTTCTTT.